This record looks at one T cell receptor (beta chain) sequence and its context. The antigen remains undetermined. Genomic DNA per cell subset filled all wells of several immunoSEQ plates. Sequenced by immunoSEQ multiplex PCR; TCRdb stores in-frame clones only, minus some. The sample shows 950,000 to 1,200,000 clones, roughly 77% of them seen only once. Trimming stripped 2 bases from V and 8 bases from J, with 7 bases between. This CDR3 has 12 residues. The germline V gene has CDR1 SEHNR and CDR2 FQNEAQ (reference sequence). These data belong to a study of shared clonotypes between healthy human individuals. Regarding the study as a whole: Naive CD4 clonotypes were shared across a handful of donors at about 5.3%.

Donors, healthy HIV-negative adults, lacked recent acute infections or vaccinations. Investigators divided CD4+ cells into CD45RA+ naive and CD45RA-negative memory subsets. Sequencing used memory CD4+ T cells from PBMCs. Subset here: CD45RA-negative fraction. V usage is TRBV7-9 and J usage is TRBJ2-1; no clear D. This clonotype was obtained from a man younger than 30 in good health. Some clones in this sample may be carry-over from other donors' samples. CDR3 sequence reads: CASSLSLHEQFF. CDR3 DNA sequence: TGTGCCAGCAGCTTATCCCTGCATGAGCAGTTCTTC.